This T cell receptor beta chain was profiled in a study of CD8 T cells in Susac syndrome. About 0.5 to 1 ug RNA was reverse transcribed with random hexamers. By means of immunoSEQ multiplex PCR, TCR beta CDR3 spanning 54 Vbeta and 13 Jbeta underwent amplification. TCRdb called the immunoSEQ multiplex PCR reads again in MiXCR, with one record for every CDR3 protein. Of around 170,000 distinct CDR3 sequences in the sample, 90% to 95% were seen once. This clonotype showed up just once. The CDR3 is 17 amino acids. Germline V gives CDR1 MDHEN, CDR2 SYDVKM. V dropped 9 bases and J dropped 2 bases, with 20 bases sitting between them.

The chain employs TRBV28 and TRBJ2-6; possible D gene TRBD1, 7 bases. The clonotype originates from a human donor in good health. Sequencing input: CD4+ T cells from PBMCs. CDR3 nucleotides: TGTGCCAGTCTGGAGGGGGCCCCCCGCCCTGGGGCCAACGTCCTGACTTTC. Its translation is CASLEGAPRPGANVLTF.